This T cell receptor beta chain stems from a study of blood T cells in healthy people across ages. Per-sample yields of isolated PBMCs were at least 6 million. A J-beta primer mix and a sample-barcoded 5' primer were used in a second PCR of roughly 6 to 11 cycles. Individual samples furnished no less than 2.5 million CDR3-containing paired-end reads apiece. Each CDR3 protein is one row after TCRdb ran MiXCR on the 5' RACE reads. The sample has about 730,000 distinct CDR3 sequences; roughly 45% are singletons. Germline assignment: CDR1 SGHRS and CDR2 YFSETQ. This CDR3 has 17 residues. The junction had 15 bases not matched to a gene; V was cut back by 2 bases and J by 10 bases. This clonotype was detected only a few times.

The sequenced material came from blood. V is TRBV5-1 and J is TRBJ1-6; 7 nucleotides agree with TRBD1. The receptor's source is a woman between 55 and 75 years old in good health. The chain's CDR3 is CASSFGRTRDSGSPLHF. The CDR3, as DNA: TGCGCCAGCAGCTTTGGGAGGACCCGGGACAGCGGGTCACCCCTCCACTTT.